Below are 2 T cell receptor beta chains sequenced from a single sample in a study of blood T cell repertoires in COVID-19 (TCRdb year 2020). The library was made by the immunoSEQ multiplex PCR assay. TCRdb provides this immuneACCESS table in a form limited to in-frame rearrangements. Some clones are lacking; in checked studies, under half of them reflect an unresolved V gene, and why the rest are absent is not known. The sample contains about 320,000 clones, under 90% of them found a single time. Together, the top ten hold around 10% of the sample. The material sequenced was peripheral blood. The receptors were sampled from a woman aged 25-40 years with COVID-19, enrolled during active disease.

The chain combines TRBV2 with TRBJ1-3; D remains ambiguous. The CDR3 spans 13 residues. Germline V gene sequence: CDR1 SNHLY, CDR2 FYNNEI. Trimming pared 5 bases from V and 0 bases from J, leaving 5 bases between. The chain's CDR3 is CASSSRSGNTIYF. CDR3 nucleotide sequence: TGTGCCAGCAGTTCGCGCTCTGGAAACACCATATATTTT.

The chain carries TRBV3-1 (or the pseudogene TRBV3-2) and TRBJ2-5, with TRBD2 identical over 13 bases. From germline, CDR1 is LGHDT and CDR2 YNNKEL (reference sequence). The J segment lost 13 bases and the V segment lost 1 base, leaving 6 bases of the junction unmatched. CDR3 length: 14 residues. The CDR3 region has the DNA TGTGCCAGCAGCCAAGCCCCACTAGCGGGGGGGTGGTACTTC. It encodes CASSQAPLAGGWYF.